The 27 T cell receptor beta chains below all came from one sample that was sequenced in a study of blood T cell repertoires in COVID-19. Clones were read by immunoSEQ multiplex PCR, and TCRdb kept only the in-frame ones, dropping some. The sample contains under 300,000 clones, 84% of which appear only once. Material for sequencing was peripheral blood. The receptors originated from a middle-aged woman who had recovered from COVID-19.

The chain links TRBV4-1 to TRBJ2-7; D unclear. V lost 0 bases to trimming and J lost 2 bases, with 11 bases between them. This CDR3 has 15 residues. Germline CDR1 is MGHRA and CDR2 is YSYEKL. This CDR3 reads CASSQDPTATYEQYF. The CDR3 DNA sequence: TGCGCCAGCAGCCAAGATCCGACTGCGACCTACGAGCAGTACTTC.

The chain recombines TRBV28 with TRBJ2-7, with 9 bases identical to TRBD1. Germline V gene data show CDR1 as MDHEN and CDR2 as SYDVKM. V lost 6 bases, J lost 7 bases, and 7 bases stayed unmatched. The CDR3 runs to 13 residues. The CDR3 protein is CASRRTGTGEQYF. Here the CDR3 DNA reads TGTGCCAGCAGGCGGACGGGGACAGGGGAGCAGTACTTC. Drawing the rest from reference TRBV28 and TRBJ2-7, the complete variable domain is DVKVTQSSRYLVKRTGEKVFLECVQDMDHENMFWYRQDPGLGLRLIYFSYDVKMKEKGDIPEGYSVSREKKERFSLILESASTNQTSMYLCASRRTGTGEQYFGPGTRLTVT.

V is TRBV30 and J is TRBJ2-5, with 9 bases aligning to TRBD2. Unmatched junction bases numbered 11, after V lost 8 bases and J lost 4 bases. The CDR3 is 14 residues long. Per the germline V gene, CDR1 is GTSNPN and CDR2 is SVGIG (reference sequence). The CDR3 DNA sequence: TGTGCCCGTAGGCCAGCGGGGGGACTAGAGACCCAGTACTTC. Encoded protein: CARRPAGGLETQYF.

This clone was counted many times. The chain joins TRBV6-4 to TRBJ2-3; TRBD2 matches at 10 bases. J gave up 4 bases and V 2 bases, and 3 bases lay outside the gene matches. The CDR3 contains 15 residues. The germline gives CDR1 MRHNA, CDR2 SNTAGT. This chain's CDR3 is CASSDSGGASDTQYF. The CDR3, as DNA: TGTGCCAGCAGTGACAGCGGGGGGGCCTCAGATACGCAGTATTTT.

This chain uses TRBV5-6 with TRBJ2-1; 8 bases align to TRBD2. The CDR3 is made up of 16 amino acids. The ends lost 2 bases at V and 6 bases at J; junction bases unmatched: 10. Germline V lookup: CDR1 SGHDT, CDR2 YYEEEE. In nucleotides, the CDR3 is TGTGCCAGCAGCTTACAAGCGGGGGCCTTACTCAATGAGCAGTTCTTC. This gives the protein CASSLQAGALLNEQFF.

The CDR3 here is CASSLGAASGNTIYF. In nucleotides, the CDR3 is TGTGCCAGCAGCTTAGGGGCAGCCTCTGGAAACACCATATATTTT. The genes are TRBV7-3 and TRBJ1-3, with D possibly being TRBD1 (5 bases). The CDR3 is 15 residues long. Germline CDR1 reads SGHTA; CDR2 reads FQGTGA. Trimming pared 2 bases from V and 0 bases from J, leaving 8 bases between.

This clone was found a few times. The CDR3 DNA is TGTGCCAGCAGCCAGGACGGCCAGGGGCTTTCACCCCTCCACTTT. Protein: CASSQDGQGLSPLHF. The chain employs TRBV6-5 and TRBJ1-6, with D possibly TRBD1 on 6 matching bases. The germline gives CDR1 MNHEY, CDR2 SVGAGI. The CDR3 consists of 15 residues. V was clipped by 6 bases and J by 9 bases, with 18 bases between them.

The chain recombines TRBV4-1 with TRBJ2-7, with 9 positions matching TRBD1. The CDR3 has 13 amino acids. V was clipped by 4 bases and J by 5 bases; unmatched bases: 3. Germline V lookup: CDR1 MGHRA, CDR2 YSYEKL. The DNA of the CDR3 is TGCGCCAGCAGCCTCTGGACAGGGGACGAGCAGTACTTC. It specifies CASSLWTGDEQYF.

The rearrangement joins TRBV6-5 to TRBJ2-3, with 8 positions matching TRBD1. Germline V gene data show CDR1 as MNHEY and CDR2 as SVGAGI. The CDR3 runs to 12 residues. The V and J ends lost 11 bases and 5 bases, in that order; junction bases with no gene match: 6. CDR3 sequence reads: CAGGQGIDTQYF. Here the CDR3 DNA reads TGTGCCGGCGGACAGGGAATAGATACGCAGTATTTT.

This chain connects TRBV15 to TRBJ1-5, with D possibly being TRBD1 (6 bases). Germline V lookup: CDR1 LNHNV, CDR2 YYDKDF (reference sequence). The CDR3 has 16 residues. With 1 base removed from V and 5 bases from J, the gap between germline ends came to 15 bases. The CDR3 here is CATSRGQVLVHQPQHF. CDR3 sequence (DNA): TGTGCCACCAGCAGAGGACAGGTTTTGGTGCATCAGCCCCAGCATTTT. Together with reference TRBV15 and TRBJ1-5, the CDR3 gives the full variable domain: DAMVIQNPRYQVTQFGKPVTLSCSQTLNHNVMYWYQQKSSQAPKLLFHYYDKDFNNEADTPDNFQSRRPNTSFCFLDIRSPGLGDTAMYLCATSRGQVLVHQPQHFGDGTRLSIL.

The chain links TRBV2 to TRBJ2-7; perhaps TRBD1 as D (6 bases). CDR1 is SNHLY, CDR2 FYNNEI, per germline. V lost 9 bases, J lost 6 bases, and 15 bases lay in between. The CDR3 loop spans 12 amino acids. The CDR3 loop is CASTQGVSEQYF. DNA of the CDR3: TGTGCCAGTACACAGGGTGTAAGCGAGCAGTACTTC.

About this clone: Other DNA sequences in the same sample also yield this CDR3. The gene calls are TRBV5-5 and TRBJ1-1; unclear D gene. V was pared by 5 bases and J by 2 bases, with 10 bases between. Germline V gene lookup returns CDR1 SGHKS and CDR2 YYEKEE (reference sequence). This CDR3 is 13 amino acids long. This chain's CDR3 is CASSQQQNTEAFF. CDR3 nucleotide sequence: TGTGCCAGCAGTCAACAGCAAAACACTGAAGCTTTCTTT.

The chain combines TRBV19 with TRBJ1-5; D might be TRBD1 (5 bases). With 5 bases removed from V and 3 bases from J, the gap between germline ends came to 17 bases. Germline V gives CDR1 LNHDA, CDR2 SQIVND (reference sequence). There are 16 residues in the CDR3. This CDR3 is CASSRSRERVNQPQHF. The CDR3 DNA reads TGTGCCAGTAGTCGATCCAGGGAAAGAGTCAATCAGCCCCAGCATTTT.

The rearrangement joins TRBV20-1 to TRBJ1-5; D gene unclear. V lost 3 bases and J lost 5, with 8 bases in between. CDR1 is DFQATT and CDR2 is SNEGSKA in the germline V gene (reference sequence). The CDR3 length is 12 residues. The CDR3 bases are TGCAGTGCTAGTAGGCGGGATCAGCCCCAGCATTTT. It translates to CSASRRDQPQHF.

The chain is built from TRBV15 and TRBJ2-2, with D unresolved. The germline V gene encodes CDR1 LNHNV and CDR2 YYDKDF (reference sequence). The V end lost 1 base, the J end lost 7 bases, and 4 bases lay between the germline ends. The CDR3 is 12 amino acids. Here the CDR3 reads CATSRVDGELFF. The CDR3 bases are TGTGCCACCAGCAGAGTAGACGGGGAGCTGTTTTTT.

This clone was observed once. The J gene is TRBJ1-2, the V gene TRBV5-1, with 7 nucleotides matching TRBD1. Germline trimming cut 1 base from V and 3 bases from J; bases unmatched to any gene: 6. Germline V lookup: CDR1 SGHRS, CDR2 YFSETQ. CDR3 size: 15 residues. CDR3 residues: CASSLLRGPDYGYTF. CDR3 nucleotide sequence: TGCGCCAGCAGCTTGTTGAGGGGGCCTGACTATGGCTACACCTTC.

This chain joins TRBV10-3 and TRBJ1-1; 7 bases map to TRBD1. The V gene end was trimmed by 2 bases and the J gene end by 5 bases; junction bases not matched to a gene: 2. The CDR3 contains 13 residues. From germline, CDR1 is ENHRY and CDR2 SYGVKD. CDR3 region: CAISEDRETEAFF. The CDR3 coding sequence is TGTGCCATCAGTGAGGACAGGGAGACTGAAGCTTTCTTT.

This clone has a single count. The chain couples TRBV6-5 to TRBJ1-6; 7 bases match TRBD1. The ends lost 6 bases at V and 9 bases at J; junction bases unmatched: 11. The V gene's germline CDR1 is MNHEY and CDR2 SVGAGI. CDR3 length equals 15 residues. CDR3 protein: CASSLQGVGSSPLHF. The CDR3 DNA reads TGTGCCAGCAGCCTTCAGGGGGTTGGCTCTTCACCCCTCCACTTT.

This clone was counted ten times or more. The chain combines TRBV27 with TRBJ2-1; possibly TRBD1 for D (7 bases). Per the germline V gene, CDR1 is MNHEY and CDR2 is SMNVEV (reference sequence). This CDR3 comprises 14 residues. The V end lost 10 bases, the J end lost 0 bases, and 13 bases lay between the germline ends. Written as DNA, the CDR3 is TGTGCCACCTCAGGGGGAGGCTCCTACAATGAGCAGTTCTTC. Protein product: CATSGGGSYNEQFF.

This clone came up once. The chain uses TRBV2 and TRBJ2-7; D possibly corresponds to TRBD1 (5 bases). The CDR3 length is 12 residues. The V end lost 5 bases, the J end lost 4 bases, and 9 bases lay between the germline ends. Germline V gene sequence: CDR1 SNHLY, CDR2 FYNNEI. CDR3 in amino acids: CASSSDSYEQYF. The CDR3 DNA reads as TGTGCCAGCAGTTCCGACAGTTACGAGCAGTACTTC.

The chain links TRBV29-1 to TRBJ2-5, with 9 bases aligning to TRBD2. CDR1 and CDR2 from the germline V gene are SQVTM and ANQGSEA. Trimming took 8 bases from V and 2 from J; bases not matched to a gene: 3. There are 12 residues in the CDR3. DNA of the CDR3: TGCAGCACGACTAGCGGACAAGAGACCCAGTACTTC. Amino acid sequence: CSTTSGQETQYF.

This clone is a singleton in its sample. The chain employs TRBV10-3 and TRBJ2-7; 9 bases are a match to TRBD1. Looked up from germline, CDR1 is ENHRY and CDR2 is SYGVKD. The junction had 2 bases not matched to a gene; V was cut back by 5 bases and J by 3 bases. This CDR3 region has 13 residues. CDR3 nucleotides: TGTGCCATCAGTTCGGGACAGGGCTACGAGCAGTACTTC. Residues: CAISSGQGYEQYF.

The rearrangement links TRBV7-9 to TRBJ1-1; a weak D match, TRBD1 (6 bases). CDR1 SEHNR and CDR2 FQNEAQ come from the germline V gene (reference sequence). The CDR3 consists of 16 residues. V was cut by 2 bases and J by 7 bases, with 20 bases left in between. CDR3 bases: TGTGCCAGCAGCTTATCCCCGGACAGCTTTGTGGATGAAGCTTTCTTT. This encodes CASSLSPDSFVDEAFF.

This clone was counted between two and nine times. The chain uses TRBV12-3 or TRBV12-4 and TRBJ1-1; TRBD1 might be the D (5 bases). V was cut by 7 bases and J by 5 bases, with 11 bases left in between. The CDR3 is 12 amino acids. CDR3 in DNA: TGTGCCAGCAACTTACAGGATACTGAAGCTTTCTTT. Its translation: CASNLQDTEAFF.

The chain uses TRBV13 and TRBJ2-1, with TRBD1 as a possible D gene (6 bases). The CDR3 runs 15 residues. Germline V CDR1 and CDR2: PRHDT, FYEKMQ (reference sequence). Between the trimmed V and J ends, which lost 5 bases and 8 bases, there was a span of 19 bases. This CDR3 is CASSRQGYDGDEQFF. The DNA for the CDR3 is TGTGCCAGCAGCCGTCAGGGGTACGACGGCGATGAGCAGTTCTTC.

The sample holds a few counts of this clone. V is TRBV4-1 and J is TRBJ2-3, with D uncertain. V lost 0 bases and J 6 bases, leaving 7 bases between the germline ends. CDR1 and CDR2 (germline): MGHRA, YSYEKL. The CDR3 extends over 13 amino acids. CDR3 amino acids: CASSQDLVDTQYF. CDR3 in DNA: TGCGCCAGCAGCCAAGATCTTGTGGATACGCAGTATTTT.

The J gene is TRBJ2-7, the V gene TRBV11-2, with 10 nucleotides matching TRBD1. Trimming cost V 5 bases and J 3 bases; bases outside gene matches: 10. The CDR3 totals 16 residues. Germline V gene data show CDR1 as SGHAT and CDR2 as FQNNGV. CDR3 residues: CASSPGSGQGFYEQYF. The CDR3 bases are TGTGCCAGCAGCCCAGGATCGGGACAGGGGTTCTACGAGCAGTACTTC.